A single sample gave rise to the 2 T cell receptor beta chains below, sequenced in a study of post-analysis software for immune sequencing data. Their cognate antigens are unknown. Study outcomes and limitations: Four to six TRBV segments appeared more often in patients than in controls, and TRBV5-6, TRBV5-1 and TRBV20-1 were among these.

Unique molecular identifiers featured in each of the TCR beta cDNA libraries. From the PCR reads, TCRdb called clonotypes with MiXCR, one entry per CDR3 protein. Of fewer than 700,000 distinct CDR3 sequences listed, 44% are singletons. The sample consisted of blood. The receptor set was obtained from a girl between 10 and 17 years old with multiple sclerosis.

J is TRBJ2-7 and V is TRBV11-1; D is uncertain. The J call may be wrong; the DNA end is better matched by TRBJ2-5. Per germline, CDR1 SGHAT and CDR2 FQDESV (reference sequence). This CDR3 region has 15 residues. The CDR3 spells CASSSYKDGGETQYF. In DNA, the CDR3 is TGTGCCAGCAGCTCGTATAAGGACGGCGGAGAGACCCAGTACTTC.

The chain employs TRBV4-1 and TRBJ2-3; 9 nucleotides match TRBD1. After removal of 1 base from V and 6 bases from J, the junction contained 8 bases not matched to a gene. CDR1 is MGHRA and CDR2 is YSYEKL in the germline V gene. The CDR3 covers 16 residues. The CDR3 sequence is CASSQVDRGGLDTQYF. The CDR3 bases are TGCGCCAGCAGCCAAGTAGACAGGGGGGGATTGGATACGCAGTATTTT.